This T cell receptor (beta chain) stems from a study of beta chain features in type 1 diabetes. In the study overall: There were 95 million to 110 million sorted cells examined across all samples. Whole-study findings and limits: In every one of the four CD4+ subsets, TCRB CDR3s were moderately but significantly shorter in Type 1 diabetes patients.

Trimming left V 6 bases short and J 3 bases short, with 17 bases between. The germline CDR1 and CDR2 sequences are PRHDT and FYEKMQ (reference sequence). The CDR3 totals 16 residues. Comment on this clone: Its antigen is still unknown.

Every isolated RNA sample was fully reverse transcribed, so sequencing captured expressed TCRB transcripts. It was found that naive, central memory and regulatory T cell samples averaged roughly 3.6 million reads. The method was immunoSEQ multiplex PCR; TCRdb's version includes in-frame clones alone and lacks a portion of them. The data show a few hundred thousand clones, with over 10% seen just once and around 0.0099% held by the top ten. What was sequenced was naive CD4+ T cells from blood. V and J are TRBV13 and TRBJ1-4; weak D call: TRBD1 (6 bases). The sequence was obtained from a woman aged 18-29 years with type 1 diabetes. The CDR3 DNA follows: TGTGCCAGCAGAAAAACAGGGAAGTCCGCTAATGAAAAACTGTTTTTT. It is translated as CASRKTGKSANEKLFF.